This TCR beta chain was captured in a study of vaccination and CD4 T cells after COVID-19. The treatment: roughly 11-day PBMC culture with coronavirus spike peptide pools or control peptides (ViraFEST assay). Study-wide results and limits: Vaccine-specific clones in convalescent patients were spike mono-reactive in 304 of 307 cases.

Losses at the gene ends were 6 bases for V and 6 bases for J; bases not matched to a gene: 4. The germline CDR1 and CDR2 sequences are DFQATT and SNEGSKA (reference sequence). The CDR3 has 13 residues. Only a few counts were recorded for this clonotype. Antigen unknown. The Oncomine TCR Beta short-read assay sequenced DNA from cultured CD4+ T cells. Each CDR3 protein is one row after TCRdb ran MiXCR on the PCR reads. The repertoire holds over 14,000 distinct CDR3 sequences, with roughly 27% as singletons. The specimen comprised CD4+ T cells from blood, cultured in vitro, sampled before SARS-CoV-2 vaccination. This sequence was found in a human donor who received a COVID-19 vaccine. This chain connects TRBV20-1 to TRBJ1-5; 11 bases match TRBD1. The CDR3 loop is CSAGQGAGQPQHF. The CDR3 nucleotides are TGCAGTGCCGGACAGGGGGCCGGTCAGCCCCAGCATTTT.